The entry below gives a single T cell receptor (beta chain) sequence along with its context. What antigen it recognizes has not been identified. There are no base qualities to consult, and no much larger clone falls within one base. Library construction relied on 5' RACE. TCRdb lists the instrument as Illumina HiSeq 2500. A second PCR of roughly 7 to 12 cycles was run with a J-beta primer mix and a sample-barcoded 5' primer. Each TCR beta cDNA molecule received a unique molecular identifier from a template-switch 5' adaptor carrying 12 random nucleotides. Each sample yielded at least 2.5 million CDR3-containing paired-end reads. First-strand cDNA synthesis was performed from all RNA using the Mint cDNA synthesis kit, with priming by a TRBC-specific oligonucleotide. Following uracil-DNA glycosylase treatment, all cDNA underwent a first 18-cycle PCR with the universal primers M1SS and BC2_uni_R. Regarding the original processing steps: Normalization of each sample was performed by random selection of 1 million high-quality reads, each carrying a distinct molecular identifier. Reads with shared molecular identifiers were discarded instead of being binned into consensus sequences. CDR3 identification, clonotype clustering and error correction used MiTCR with a Q25 quality threshold and the strictest error-elimination algorithm. Lower-bound total TCR beta diversity was estimated with a nonparametric unseen species model using Euler transformation. The public sequencing data were trimmed at Q25 with fastp and processed into clonotypes with MiXCR by TCRdb, which kept only in-frame beta chains. Entries that share a CDR3 protein sequence are merged under the most common genes and DNA. These V and J calls are TCRdb output, not the study's own analysis. A total of approximately 800,000 distinct CDR3 sequences appear in this sample, 50% to 65% of them only once. The leading ten clones occupy 40% to 50% of the sample.

The data were taken from a study of blood T cells in healthy people across ages (dated by TCRdb to the mid-2010s). In terms of the full investigation: In model experiments, template switching captured roughly one uniquely barcoded TCR beta cDNA molecule for every two T cells. The donors were split into four age groups: young (average 16 years), middle-aged (roughly 42), aged (roughly 68) and long-lived (under 85). To avoid experimental bias, donors of different ages were spread randomly across the sequencing lanes. The study analyzed two additional independent replicas of 1 million unique cDNA reads from the same blood draw for two donors, one aged 18 to 29 and one aged 80 or older. Using deep sequencing normalized with unique cDNA molecular identifiers, the study measured how TCR beta repertoire diversity changes with age. Here is what the overall study found, with its caveats: Estimates of total diversity from one million sequenced T cells were regarded as lower bounds and underestimates. Because the CMV infection status of the donors was unknown, age-related changes in expanded clonotypes may potentially have been confounded. Observed TCR beta diversity per million T cells fell roughly linearly with age, and a significant reduction was already apparent by age roughly 40. Compared with the aged group, the long-lived group had more naive CD4+ T cells, fewer expanded clones and increased TCR diversity, a pattern suggesting age selection. Conclusive comparison of naive and antigen-experienced compartments was prevented by the profiling of bulk unsorted PBMCs. There was a strong correlation between observed TCR beta diversity and the percentage of naive T cells measured by flow cytometry.

Systemically healthy Caucasian individuals from Russia, roughly 40 in total and aged about 6 to 90 years, were included as donors. Ten milliliters of peripheral blood were drawn from each donor into EDTA-treated Vacutainer tubes. Ficoll-Paque density-gradient centrifugation was used to isolate PBMCs, with at least 7 million per sample. Total RNA was extracted from PBMCs with Trizol reagent, with at least 6 micrograms obtained per sample. The percentages of naive CD45RAhigh/CD27high T cells were determined by flow cytometry on a PBMC aliquot from every donor. This receptor was taken from a man older than 75 in good health. The sample comprised blood.

The base sequence is TGTGCCAGCAGTTTAAAGGGTTTCAGAGGGCACAATGAGCAGTTCTTC. It translates as CASSLKGFRGHNEQFF. The chain is encoded by TRBV12-3 or TRBV12-4 joined to TRBJ2-1; the D region possibly corresponds to TRBD2 (5 bases align). From its cysteine to its phenylalanine, the CDR3 spans 16 amino acids. Only CDR3 DNA remains: 48 bases, in frame from the first base. Between the V and J ends, shortened by 2 bases and 5 bases respectively, the junction contains 16 bases.